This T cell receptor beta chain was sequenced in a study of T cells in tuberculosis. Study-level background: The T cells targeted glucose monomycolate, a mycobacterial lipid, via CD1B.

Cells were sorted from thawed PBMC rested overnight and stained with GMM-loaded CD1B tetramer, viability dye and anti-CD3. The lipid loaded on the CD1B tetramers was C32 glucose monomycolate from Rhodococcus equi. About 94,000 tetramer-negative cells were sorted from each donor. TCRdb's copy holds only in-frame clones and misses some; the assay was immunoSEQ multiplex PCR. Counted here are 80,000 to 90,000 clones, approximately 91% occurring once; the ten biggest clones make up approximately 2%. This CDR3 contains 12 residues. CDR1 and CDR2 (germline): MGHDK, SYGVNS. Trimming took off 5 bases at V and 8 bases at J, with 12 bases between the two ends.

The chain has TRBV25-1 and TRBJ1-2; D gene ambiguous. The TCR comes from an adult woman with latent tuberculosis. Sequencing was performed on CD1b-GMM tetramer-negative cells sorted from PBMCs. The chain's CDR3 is CASSRSSGGYTF. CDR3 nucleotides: TGTGCCAGCAGTCGTTCCTCGGGGGGCTACACCTTC.